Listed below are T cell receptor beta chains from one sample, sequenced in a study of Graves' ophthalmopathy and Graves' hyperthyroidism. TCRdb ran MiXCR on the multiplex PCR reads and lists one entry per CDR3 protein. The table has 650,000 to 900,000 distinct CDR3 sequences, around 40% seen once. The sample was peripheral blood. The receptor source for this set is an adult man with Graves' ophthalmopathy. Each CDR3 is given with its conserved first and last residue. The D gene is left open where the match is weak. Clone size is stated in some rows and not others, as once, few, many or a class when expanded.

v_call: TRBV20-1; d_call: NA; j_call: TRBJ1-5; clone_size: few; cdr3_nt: TGCAGTGCTAGCCGCAGGGAGGGCGGCAATCAGCCCCAGCATTTT; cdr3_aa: CSASRREGGNQPQHF
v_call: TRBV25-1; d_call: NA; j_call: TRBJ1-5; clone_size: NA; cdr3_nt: TGTGCCAGCTCTGAGTGGGGCGTCGATCAGCCCCAGCATTTT; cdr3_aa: CASSEWGVDQPQHF
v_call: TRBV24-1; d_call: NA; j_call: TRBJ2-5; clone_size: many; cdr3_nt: TGTGCCAGACGTTGGGACCAAGAGACCCAGTACTTC; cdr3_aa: CARRWDQETQYF
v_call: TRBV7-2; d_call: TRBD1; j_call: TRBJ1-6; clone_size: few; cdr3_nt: TGTGCCAGCAGCCAGTTATCACAGGGGTCCTATAATTCACCCCTCCACTTT; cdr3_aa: CASSQLSQGSYNSPLHF
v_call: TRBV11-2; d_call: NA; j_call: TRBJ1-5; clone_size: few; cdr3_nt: TGTGCCAGCAGCAAGGACCGGGTGGCTCAGCCCCAGCATTTT; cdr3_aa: CASSKDRVAQPQHF
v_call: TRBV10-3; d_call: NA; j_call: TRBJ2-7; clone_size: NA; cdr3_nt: NA; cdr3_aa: CATQVGGGTYERYF
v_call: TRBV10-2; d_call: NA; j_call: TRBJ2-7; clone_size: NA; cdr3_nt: TGCGCCAGCAGTGAGGCTAGATCCTACGAGCAGTACTTC; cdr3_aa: CASSEARSYEQYF
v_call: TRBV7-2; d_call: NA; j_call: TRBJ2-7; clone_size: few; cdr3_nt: TGTGCCAGCAGTAGTACAGGGTCCGAGCAGTACTTC; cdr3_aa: CASSSTGSEQYF
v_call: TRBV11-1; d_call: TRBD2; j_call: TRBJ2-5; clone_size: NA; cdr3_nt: TGTGCCAGCCTCGGCGGGAGAATGGGAGAGACCCAGTACTTC; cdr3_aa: CASLGGRMGETQYF
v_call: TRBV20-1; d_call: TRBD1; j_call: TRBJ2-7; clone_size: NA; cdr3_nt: TGCAGTGCTACCGAGGTGGCAGGGGGCCACGAGCAGTACTTC; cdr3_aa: CSATEVAGGHEQYF
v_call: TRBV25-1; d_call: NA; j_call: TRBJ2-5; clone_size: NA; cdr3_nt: TGTGCCAGCAGCCCTATAGCGAAAATAGGGTGGGAGACCCAGTACTTC; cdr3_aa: CASSPIAKIGWETQYF
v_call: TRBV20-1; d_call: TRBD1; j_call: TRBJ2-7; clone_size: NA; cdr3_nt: TGCAGTGCTACAAAAACAGGGGGCGAGCAGTACTTC; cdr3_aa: CSATKTGGEQYF
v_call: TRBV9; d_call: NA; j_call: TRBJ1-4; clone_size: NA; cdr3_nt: TGTGCCAGCAGCGTAGAGTATGGGCTCCAACTGTTTTTT; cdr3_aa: CASSVEYGLQLFF
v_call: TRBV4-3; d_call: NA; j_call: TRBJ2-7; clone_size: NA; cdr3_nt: TGCGCCAGCAGCCATAATCCGACGGTCCCCTCCTACGAGCAGTACTTC; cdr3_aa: CASSHNPTVPSYEQYF
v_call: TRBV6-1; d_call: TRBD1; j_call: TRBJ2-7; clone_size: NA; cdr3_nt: TGTGCCAGCAGTGAAGCGGAGGACAGGGTAGGCGAGCAGTACTTC; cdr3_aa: CASSEAEDRVGEQYF
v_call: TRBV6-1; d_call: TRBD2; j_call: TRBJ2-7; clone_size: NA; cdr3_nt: TGTGCCAGCAGTGACCTAGCGGGTACCTACGAGCAGTACTTC; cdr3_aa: CASSDLAGTYEQYF
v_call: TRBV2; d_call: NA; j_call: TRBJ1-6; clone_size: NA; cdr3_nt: TGTGCCAGCTTAGAGTCGGTGGGACGGACACCCCTCCACTTT; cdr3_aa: CASLESVGRTPLHF
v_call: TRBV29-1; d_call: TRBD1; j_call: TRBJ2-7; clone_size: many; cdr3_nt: TGCAGCGGGACAGGGGCGCAATCCTACGAGCAGTACTTC; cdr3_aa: CSGTGAQSYEQYF
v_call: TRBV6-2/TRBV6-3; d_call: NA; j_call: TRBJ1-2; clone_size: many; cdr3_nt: TGTGCCAGCACCTCGACCGCGTCTTCAGCGGCCTTC; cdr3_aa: CASTSTASSAAF
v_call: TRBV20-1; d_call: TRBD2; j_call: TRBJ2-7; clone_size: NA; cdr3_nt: TGCAGTGCTGACCAACCGGGACTAGCGGGGAATTACGAGCAGTACTTC; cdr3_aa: CSADQPGLAGNYEQYF
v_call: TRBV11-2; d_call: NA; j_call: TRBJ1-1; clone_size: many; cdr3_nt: TGTGCCAGCAGCGCCATTGGGGGTAACACTGAAGCTTTCTTT; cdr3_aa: CASSAIGGNTEAFF
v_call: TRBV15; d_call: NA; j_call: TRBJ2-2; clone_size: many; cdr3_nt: TGTGCCACCAGCAGAAACAGGGCGGACGGGGAGCTGTTTTTT; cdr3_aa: CATSRNRADGELFF
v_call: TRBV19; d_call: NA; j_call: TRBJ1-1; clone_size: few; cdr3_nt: TGTGCCAGTAGTATGAACGGGCGCACTGAAGCTTTCTTT; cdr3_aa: CASSMNGRTEAFF
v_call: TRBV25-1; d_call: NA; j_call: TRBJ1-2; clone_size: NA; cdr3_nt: TGTGCCAGCAGACCCCTTAGGGGCGCAGGTATGGATGGCTACACCTTC; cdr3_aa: CASRPLRGAGMDGYTF
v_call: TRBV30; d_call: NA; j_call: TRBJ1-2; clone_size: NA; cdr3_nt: TGTGCCTGGAAGGCAGGGGCGCACTATGGCTACACCTTC; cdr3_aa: CAWKAGAHYGYTF
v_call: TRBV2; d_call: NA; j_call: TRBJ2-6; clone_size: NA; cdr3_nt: TGTGCCAGCACTCAAGGTAGATCAGGGGCCAACGTCCTGACTTTC; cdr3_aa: CASTQGRSGANVLTF
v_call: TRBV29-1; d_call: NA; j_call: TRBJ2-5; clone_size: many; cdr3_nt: TGCAGCGTTGAAGAAGGCGGTACTAGAAAGACCCAGTACTTC; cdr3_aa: CSVEEGGTRKTQYF
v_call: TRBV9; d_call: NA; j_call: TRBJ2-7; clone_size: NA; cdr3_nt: TGTGCCAGCAGCGCCCAAGCCCAGGATTCCTACGAGCAGTACTTC; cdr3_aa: CASSAQAQDSYEQYF
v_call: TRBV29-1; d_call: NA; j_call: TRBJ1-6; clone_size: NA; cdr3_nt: TGCAGCGTTGTGGGGGTAGCGAGGAATTCACCCCTCCACTTT; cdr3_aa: CSVVGVARNSPLHF
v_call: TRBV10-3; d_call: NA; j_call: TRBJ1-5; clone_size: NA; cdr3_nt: TGTGCCAGCAGTGAACCCCTTAGCAATCAGCCCCAGCATTTT; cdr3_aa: CASSEPLSNQPQHF
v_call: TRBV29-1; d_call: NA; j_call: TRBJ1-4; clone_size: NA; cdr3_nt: TGCAGCGTTGATGGGTCAGGGGTGGAAAAACTGTTTTTT; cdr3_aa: CSVDGSGVEKLFF
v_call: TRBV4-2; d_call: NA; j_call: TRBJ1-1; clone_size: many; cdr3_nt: TGTGCCAGCAGCCAAGAGGCAGGGACGCACACTGAAGCTTTCTTT; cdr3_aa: CASSQEAGTHTEAFF
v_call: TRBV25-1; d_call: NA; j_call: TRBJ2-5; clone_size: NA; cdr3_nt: TGTGCCAGCAGTTTCAGGGGCCAGGGGCGAGAGACCCAGTACTTC; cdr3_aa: CASSFRGQGRETQYF
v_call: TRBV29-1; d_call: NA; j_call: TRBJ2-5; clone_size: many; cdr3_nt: TGCAGCGTCCGAGATGGGGCAGAGACCCAGTACTTC; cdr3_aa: CSVRDGAETQYF
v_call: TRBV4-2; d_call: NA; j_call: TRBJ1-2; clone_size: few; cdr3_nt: TGTGCCAGCAGCCAAGGTCGGGGACTAGCTAACTATGGCTACACCTTC; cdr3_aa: CASSQGRGLANYGYTF
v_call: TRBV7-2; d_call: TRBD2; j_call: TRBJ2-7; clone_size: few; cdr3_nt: TGTGCCAGCAGTAGGTTGGGACTAGCGAGCTCCTACGAGCAGTACTTC; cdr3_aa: CASSRLGLASSYEQYF
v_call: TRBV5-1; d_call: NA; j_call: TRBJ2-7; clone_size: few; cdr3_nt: TGCGCCAGCAGCATCAGACCGGGAGACCAGTACGAGCAGTACTTC; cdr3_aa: CASSIRPGDQYEQYF
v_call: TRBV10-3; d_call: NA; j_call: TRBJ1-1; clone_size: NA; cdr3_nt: TGTGCCAGCAGATCGGAAGTGAACACTGAAGCTTTCTTT; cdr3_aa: CASRSEVNTEAFF
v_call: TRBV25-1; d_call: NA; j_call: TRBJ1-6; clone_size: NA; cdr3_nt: TGTGCCAGCAGTCTCAACATCTATAATTCACCCCTCCACTTT; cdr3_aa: CASSLNIYNSPLHF
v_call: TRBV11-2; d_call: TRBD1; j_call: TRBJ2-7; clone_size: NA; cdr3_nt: TGTGCCAGCAGCTTAATCACAGGGGCCATCTACGAGCAGTACTTC; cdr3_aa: CASSLITGAIYEQYF
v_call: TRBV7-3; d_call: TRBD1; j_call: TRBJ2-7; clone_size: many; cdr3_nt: TGTGCCAGCAGCCCGAGACAGGGGCAAGACGAGCAGTACTTC; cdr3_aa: CASSPRQGQDEQYF
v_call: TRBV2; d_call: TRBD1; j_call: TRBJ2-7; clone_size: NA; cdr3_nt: TGTGCCAGCAGGGAGGGACAGGTCTCCTACGAGCAGTACTTC; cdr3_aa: CASREGQVSYEQYF
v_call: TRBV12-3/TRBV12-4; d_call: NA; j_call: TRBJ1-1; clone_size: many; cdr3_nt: TGTGCCAGCAGTTTTAACCCGAACACTGAAGCTTTCTTT; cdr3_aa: CASSFNPNTEAFF
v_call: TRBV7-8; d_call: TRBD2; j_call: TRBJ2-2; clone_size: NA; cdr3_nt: TGTGCCAGCAGCCCACGTCCTAGCGGGGTCATCGGCGGGGAGCTGTTTTTT; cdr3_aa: CASSPRPSGVIGGELFF
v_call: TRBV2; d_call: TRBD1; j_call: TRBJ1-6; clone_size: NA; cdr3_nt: TGTGCCAGCGGTTCAAATCTCAGGGACAGGGCTAATTCACCCCTCCACTTT; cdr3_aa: CASGSNLRDRANSPLHF
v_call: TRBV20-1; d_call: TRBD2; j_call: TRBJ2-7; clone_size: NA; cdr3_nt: TGCAGTGCTGTAACTAGCGGGACCTACGAGCAGTACTTC; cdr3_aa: CSAVTSGTYEQYF
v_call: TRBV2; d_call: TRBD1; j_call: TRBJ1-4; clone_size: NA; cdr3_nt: TGTGCCAGCAGAGCCGGGACAGGTTGGAATGAAAAACTGTTTTTT; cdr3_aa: CASRAGTGWNEKLFF